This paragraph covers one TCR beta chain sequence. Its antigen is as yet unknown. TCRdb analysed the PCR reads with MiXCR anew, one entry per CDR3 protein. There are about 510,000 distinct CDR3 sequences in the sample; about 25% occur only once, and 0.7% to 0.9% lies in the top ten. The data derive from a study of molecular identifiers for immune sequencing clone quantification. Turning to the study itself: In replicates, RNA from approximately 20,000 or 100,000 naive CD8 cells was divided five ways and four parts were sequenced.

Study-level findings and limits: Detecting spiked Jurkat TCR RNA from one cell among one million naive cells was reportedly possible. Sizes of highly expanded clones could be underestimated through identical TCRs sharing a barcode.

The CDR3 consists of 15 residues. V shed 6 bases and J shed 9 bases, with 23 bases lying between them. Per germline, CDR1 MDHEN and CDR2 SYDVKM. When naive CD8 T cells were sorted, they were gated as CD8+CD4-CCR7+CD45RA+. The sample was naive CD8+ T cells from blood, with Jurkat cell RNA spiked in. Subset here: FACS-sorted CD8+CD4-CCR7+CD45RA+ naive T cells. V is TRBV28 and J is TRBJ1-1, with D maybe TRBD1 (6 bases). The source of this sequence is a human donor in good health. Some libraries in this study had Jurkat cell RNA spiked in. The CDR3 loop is CASRPGTNWPYKAFF. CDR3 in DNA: TGTGCCAGCAGACCCGGGACAAATTGGCCGTATAAAGCTTTCTTT.